This T cell receptor (beta chain) was found in a study of PD-L1 blockade in urothelial cancer. Study in general: T cell content in blood samples showed a median of around 140,000.

This table comes from immunoSEQ multiplex PCR, and its TCRdb copy is limited to in-frame clones, with some not included. This table holds roughly 62,000 clones, over 75% found once. Germline CDR1 and CDR2: SGHRS and YFSETQ. The ends lost 5 bases at V and 5 bases at J; junction bases unmatched: 8. This CDR3 is 14 amino acids long. The origin of this receptor is a man in his 70s with urothelial cancer. The chain couples TRBV5-1 to TRBJ1-1, with TRBD1 matching 8 bases. Sample: PBMCs, taken around atezolizumab (anti-PD-L1) treatment. The CDR3 here is CASSSSRGQTEAFF. In nucleotides, the CDR3 is TGCGCCAGCAGTTCCAGCAGGGGGCAGACTGAAGCTTTCTTT.